The sequence of this T cell receptor beta chain was determined in a study of T cell repertoires in cytomegalovirus infection. Overall study: CMV infection and matching HLA type were both indicated by public TCR beta signatures.

In its sample, this clonotype was seen many times. Its antigen is unknown. The CDR3 sequence is 15 residues long. The V gene end was trimmed by 4 bases and the J gene end by 5 bases; junction bases not matched to a gene: 6. Germline CDR1 is SGHVS and CDR2 is FQNEAQ. TCRdb itself ran the reads through MiXCR, one entry per CDR3 protein. Of approximately 1,000,000 distinct CDR3 sequences in the sample, roughly 31% were seen once. Sequences were derived from cultured CD8+ T cells from PBMCs, sampled from culture after CMV antigen stimulation. This chain joins TRBV7-8 and TRBJ1-5, with 9 nucleotides matching TRBD1. The origin of this receptor is a human donor in good health (CMV status not recorded). Some clones in this sample may be carry-over from other donors' samples. The CDR3: CASSWRDRVDQPQHF. DNA of the CDR3: TGTGCCAGCAGCTGGCGGGACAGGGTCGATCAGCCCCAGCATTTT. Full variable domain (outside the CDR3, taken from reference TRBV7-8 and TRBJ1-5): GAGVSQSPRYKVAKRGQDVALRCDPISGHVSLFWYQQALGQGPEFLTYFQNEAQLDKSGLPSDRFFAERPEGSVSTLKIQRTQQEDSAVYLCASSWRDRVDQPQHFGDGTRLSIL.